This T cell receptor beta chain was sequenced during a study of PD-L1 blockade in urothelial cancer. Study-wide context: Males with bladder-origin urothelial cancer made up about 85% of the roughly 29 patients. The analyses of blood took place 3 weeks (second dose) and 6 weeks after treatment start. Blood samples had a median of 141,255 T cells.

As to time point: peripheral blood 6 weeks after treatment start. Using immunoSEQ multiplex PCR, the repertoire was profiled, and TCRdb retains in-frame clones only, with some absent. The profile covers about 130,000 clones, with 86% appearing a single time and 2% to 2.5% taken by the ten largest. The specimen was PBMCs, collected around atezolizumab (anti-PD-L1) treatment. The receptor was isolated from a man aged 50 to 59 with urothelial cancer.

The CDR3 DNA reads as TGTGCCTGGAGGCGTCTAGCGGGAGTTTCAGGCAATGAGCAGTTCTTC. Its protein product is CAWRRLAGVSGNEQFF. The chain combines TRBV30 with TRBJ2-1, with TRBD2 matching over 10 bases. The CDR3 is 16 residues long. J lost 6 bases, V lost 3 bases, and 11 bases had no gene match. CDR1 GTSNPN and CDR2 SVGIG come from the germline V gene (reference sequence).